The present T cell receptor beta chain was sequenced within a study of T cell changes during pregnancy in multiple sclerosis. This clone was found a few times. The germline CDR1 and CDR2 sequences are SGHDT and YYEEEE. Germline trimming cut 1 base from V and 3 bases from J; bases unmatched to any gene: 8. The CDR3 contains 16 residues. Assay used: immunoSEQ multiplex PCR; TCRdb lists only in-frame clones, some missing. The table shows about 80,000 clones, with over 85% occurring only once. Source: peripheral blood, taken in the second trimester of pregnancy. The source is a female donor in good health, enrolled as a control in a pregnancy study. This chain links TRBV5-6 with TRBJ1-2; 8 bases are shared with TRBD1. This CDR3 reads CASSLILTGVDYGYTF. CDR3 DNA: TGTGCCAGCAGCTTGATTCTGACAGGGGTTGACTATGGCTACACCTTC.